The entry that follows covers one T cell receptor beta chain sequence. As handled by the study authors: Using reference gene primer amplification, nucleated cell counts were estimated. Measured with immunoSEQ multiplex PCR; TCRdb has only the in-frame clones, and not every one. For V, J and clone size, that table is used; D and trimming come from the DNA. The table lists about 210,000 clones, roughly 82% of them singletons. These data are taken from a study of blood T cell repertoires in COVID-19. Per the germline V gene, CDR1 is SNHLY and CDR2 is FYNNEI. This CDR3 has 15 amino acids. With 8 bases clipped from V and 6 bases from J, the junction kept 8 bases outside the gene matches.

The sequencing input was peripheral blood. This sequence joins TRBV2 and TRBJ2-1; 12 nucleotides agree with TRBD2. The sequence was collected from a woman in her thirties or forties with acute or convalescent COVID-19. CDR3 coding DNA: TGTGCCAGCCAATTTCTAGCGGGGGGGGGCAATGAGCAGTTCTTC. Its protein product is CASQFLAGGGNEQFF. The full variable domain, in which reference TRBV2 and TRBJ2-1 provide the parts outside the CDR3, is EPEVTQTPSHQVTQMGQEVILRCVPISNHLYFYWYRQILGQKVEFLVSFYNNEISEKSEIFDDQFSVERPDGSNFTLKIRSTKLEDSAMYFCASQFLAGGGNEQFFGPGTRLTVL.